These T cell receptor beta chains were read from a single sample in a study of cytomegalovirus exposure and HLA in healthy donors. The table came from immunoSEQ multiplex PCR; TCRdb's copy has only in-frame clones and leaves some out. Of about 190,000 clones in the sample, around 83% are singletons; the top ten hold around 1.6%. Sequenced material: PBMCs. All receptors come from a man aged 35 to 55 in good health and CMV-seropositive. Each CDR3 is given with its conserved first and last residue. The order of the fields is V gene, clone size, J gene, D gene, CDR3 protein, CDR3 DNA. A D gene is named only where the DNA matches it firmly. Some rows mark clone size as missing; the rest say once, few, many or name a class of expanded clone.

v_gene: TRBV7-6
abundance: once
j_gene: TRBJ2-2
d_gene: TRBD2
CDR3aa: CASSLVASGANTGELFF
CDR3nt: TGTGCCAGCAGCTTAGTCGCTAGCGGGGCGAACACCGGGGAGCTGTTTTTT

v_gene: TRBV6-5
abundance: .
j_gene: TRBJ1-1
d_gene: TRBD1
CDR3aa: CASSRDRGAAEAFF
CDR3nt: TGTGCCAGCAGCAGGGACAGGGGCGCGGCTGAAGCTTTCTTT

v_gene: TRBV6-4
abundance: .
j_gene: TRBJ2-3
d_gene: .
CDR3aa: CASSDSLPDTQYF
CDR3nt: TGTGCCAGCAGTGACTCCCTTCCAGATACGCAGTATTTT

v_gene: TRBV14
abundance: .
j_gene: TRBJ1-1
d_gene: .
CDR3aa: CASSRRGNTEAFF
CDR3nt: TGTGCCAGCAGCCGGCGGGGAAACACTGAAGCTTTCTTT

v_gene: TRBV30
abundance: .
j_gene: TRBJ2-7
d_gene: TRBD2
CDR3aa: CAWSGWTSGIYYEQYF
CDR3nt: TGTGCCTGGAGCGGATGGACTAGCGGAATCTACTACGAGCAGTACTTC

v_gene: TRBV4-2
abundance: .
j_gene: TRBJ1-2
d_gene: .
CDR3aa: CASSQDHLGARDYGYTF
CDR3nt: TGTGCCAGCAGCCAAGATCATCTAGGGGCCAGGGACTATGGCTACACCTTC

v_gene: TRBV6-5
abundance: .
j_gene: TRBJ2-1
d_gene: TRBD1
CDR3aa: CASSSGTGVHEQFF
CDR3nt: TGTGCCAGCAGTTCCGGGACAGGGGTTCATGAGCAGTTCTTC

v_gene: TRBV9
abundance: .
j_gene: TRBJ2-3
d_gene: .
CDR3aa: CASSVDLSGLTDTQYF
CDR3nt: TGTGCCAGCAGCGTAGACTTGTCAGGACTCACAGATACGCAGTATTTT

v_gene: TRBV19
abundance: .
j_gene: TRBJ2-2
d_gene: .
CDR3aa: CASSPLDANTGELFF
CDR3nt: TGTGCCAGTAGCCCTCTAGACGCTAACACCGGGGAGCTGTTTTTT

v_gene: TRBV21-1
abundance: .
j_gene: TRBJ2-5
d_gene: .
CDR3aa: CASTLPGQGQETQYF
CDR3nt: TGTGCCAGCACCCTCCCGGGACAGGGACAAGAGACCCAGTACTTC